These 4 T cell receptor beta chains came from one sample sequenced in a study of T-cell reconstitution after alpha-beta-depleted transplantation in children (dated by TCRdb to 2016 to 2018). The receptor library was made with PCR. The sequencer was an Illumina HiSeq 2500. To normalize quantification of the TCRbeta repertoire, the TCR libraries were built with molecular barcoding that relied on unique molecular identifiers. TCRdb itself trimmed the public reads at Q25 with fastp, ran MiXCR and retained productive beta chains. Rows with a matching CDR3 protein are joined into one entry that keeps the most common DNA and genes. The sample table lists about 610,000 distinct CDR3 sequences, 10% to 13% of them with a count of one. Less than 4.5% of the sample rests with the top ten. The sample was PBMCs from the stem cell graft donor, taken from the stem cell graft. These receptors were obtained from a human donor who donated a stem cell graft to a child with acute myeloid leukemia.

The chain recombines TRBV11-2 with TRBJ2-3; 7 bases line up with TRBD2. Germline CDR1 is SGHAT and CDR2 is FQNNGV. V lost 3 bases and J lost 4; bases outside the gene matches: 7. This CDR3 contains 15 residues. The CDR3 spells CASSLSGVGPDTQYF. The CDR3 nucleotides are TGTGCCAGCAGCTTGAGCGGGGTTGGGCCAGATACGCAGTATTTT.

This clonotype was detected ten times or more. The chain has TRBV5-6 and TRBJ2-3; tentatively, D is TRBD1 or TRBD2 (5 bases each). The CDR3 spans 14 residues. The germline gives CDR1 SGHDT, CDR2 YYEEEE. Trimming left V 4 bases short and J 6 bases short, with 15 bases between. The CDR3 loop reads CASSASGTPDTQYF. In DNA form, the CDR3 reads TGTGCCAGCAGCGCCTCGGGGACCCCCGATACGCAGTATTTT. Filled out from reference TRBV5-6 and TRBJ2-3, the complete variable domain reads DAGVTQSPTHLIKTRGQQVTLRCSPKSGHDTVSWYQQALGQGPQFIFQYYEEEERQRGNFPDRFSGHQFPNYSSELNVNALLLGDSALYLCASSASGTPDTQYFGPGTRLTVL.

This chain connects TRBV20-1 to TRBJ2-3; D is ambiguous. Germline assignment: CDR1 DFQATT and CDR2 SNEGSKA (reference sequence). Trimming removed 0 bases at V and 2 bases at J, with 9 bases between. This CDR3 spans 14 amino acids. The CDR3 DNA is TGCAGTGCTAGAGATCTGGGCTTCACAGATACGCAGTATTTT. Translated, it gives CSARDLGFTDTQYF.

This clonotype was seen a single time. This sequence joins TRBV14 and TRBJ1-1; D possibly corresponds to TRBD1 (6 bases). V gave up 3 bases and J gave up 3 bases, with 17 bases separating them. The CDR3 is made up of 16 amino acids. CDR1 and CDR2 from the germline V gene are SGHDN and FVKESK. This CDR3 is CASSQRQGNIDTEAFF. The CDR3 DNA is TGTGCCAGCAGCCAGCGTCAGGGGAATATAGACACTGAAGCTTTCTTT.